The 10 T cell receptor beta chains below come from one sample, sequenced in a study of CXCR3-negative and CXCR3-positive naive CD8 T cells. Study-wide results and limits: CXCR3-positive naive cells carried more hydrophobic TRB CDR3s than CXCR3-negative ones.

The authors prepared UMI-labeled TRB cDNA libraries by 5' RACE. Reprocessing the 5' RACE reads, TCRdb reports a single entry for every CDR3 protein and omits DNA. This table lists over 95,000 distinct CDR3 sequences. Their recognized antigens are unknown. The sequencing input was naive CXCR3+ CD8+ T cells from blood. As for subset: CD45RO-CCR7+CD27+CD95- naive CD8+ T cells expressing CXCR3 (TNR3+). The receptors were gathered from a human donor in good health. Some clones in this sample may be carry-over from other donors' samples.

The CDR3 region is CASSTIPNEQFF. The gene calls are TRBV12-3 or TRBV12-4 and TRBJ2-1. This CDR3 is 12 amino acids long.

The rearrangement joins TRBV20-1 to TRBJ2-2; TCRdb returns TRBD2, unconfirmable since there is no DNA. Germline V gene data show CDR1 as DFQATT and CDR2 as SNEGSKA (reference sequence). The CDR3 consists of 13 residues. The CDR3 here is CSTRNWRAGELFF.

The V and J genes are TRBV7-3 and TRBJ2-7; TCRdb selects TRBD2, and the lack of DNA leaves this call unchecked. The CDR3 runs 12 residues. Germline V gene data show CDR1 as SGHTA and CDR2 as FQGTGA. The CDR3 sequence: CASSSRTLLGDF.

The chain is built from TRBV3-1 and TRBJ1-2; TCRdb proposes TRBD1, but this gene call is untestable without DNA. CDR1 LGHDT and CDR2 YNNKEL come from the germline V gene (reference sequence). The CDR3 totals 20 residues. The CDR3 loop reads CASSQVLGALGRTINYGYTF.

This sequence joins TRBV6-2 or TRBV6-3 and TRBJ2-6. The CDR3 has 15 residues. Germline CDR1 MNHEY, CDR2 SVGEGT. CDR3 sequence: CASSKEGSGANVLTF.

This CDR3 reads CASRRGQASYNEQFF. The genes are TRBV19 and TRBJ2-1; TCRdb reports TRBD1, a call that lacks DNA to check it against. The CDR3 is made up of 15 amino acids. Germline-derived CDR1 and CDR2 are LNHDA and SQIVND (reference sequence).

The V call is TRBV20-1, the J call TRBJ2-3; TCRdb lists TRBD2, though no DNA is available to test this call. Looked up from germline, CDR1 is DFQATT and CDR2 is SNEGSKA (reference sequence). CDR3 length equals 21 residues. The CDR3 here is CSAEGPPPTSEAVLPPDTQYF.

J is TRBJ2-7 and V is TRBV11-2; the D call from TCRdb, TRBD1, cannot be confirmed without DNA. From germline, CDR1 is SGHAT and CDR2 FQNNGV. This CDR3 comprises 12 residues. CDR3 amino acids: CASSPGDRGYFF.

This sequence joins TRBV15 and TRBJ1-4; TCRdb's D call, TRBD1, is unchecked because there is no DNA. Germline loops: CDR1 LNHNV, CDR2 YYDKDF (reference sequence). This CDR3 is built from 14 residues. This CDR3 reads CATSSGQLNEKLFF.

This chain joins TRBV5-1 and TRBJ2-7. The germline V gene encodes CDR1 SGHRS and CDR2 YFSETQ. This CDR3 comprises 12 residues. CDR3 amino acids: CASSLGYDEQYF.